A single sample gave rise to the 5 T cell receptor beta chains below, sequenced in a study of human T cells and chemical hapten exposure (dated by TCRdb to the early 2020s). The time point label for this specimen denotes: patch test 2, 6 weeks after DPC sensitization. Interpreted using the paper, the treatment or condition label stands for: therapeutic diphenylcyclopropenone sensitization with weekly scalp DPC. The library came from RACE. For sequencing, a NextSeq 500 was employed. TCRdb handled the public reads itself, with Q25 trimming in fastp and clone calling in MiXCR, and kept productive beta chains. Here each entry gathers all rows of one CDR3 protein and keeps the most common genes and DNA. The sample table records about 140,000 distinct CDR3 sequences; about an eighth of these occur just once. The ten largest make up 1.1% to 1.5% of the sample. Source: whole blood, taken in connection with sensitization to the hapten diphenylcyclopropenone (DPC). The receptor source for this set is a woman aged 50 to 65 with alopecia areata. Some clones in this sample may be carry-over from other donors' samples.

This clonotype was counted between two and nine times. The genes are TRBV3-1 and TRBJ2-7; D may match TRBD1 or TRBD2 (6 bases each). Trimming shortened V by 1 base and J by 2 bases, and 18 bases separated the two germline ends. Germline CDR1 LGHDT, CDR2 YNNKEL (reference sequence). The CDR3 runs to 17 residues. The DNA for the CDR3 is TGTGCCAGCAGCCAAGCCAGGGGACTGGCAGGAACCTACGAGCAGTACTTC. Protein sequence: CASSQARGLAGTYEQYF.

This clonotype was seen only a few times. The chain links TRBV7-2 to TRBJ2-7, with D unresolved. CDR3 length: 14 residues. Deletions cut 6 bases from V and 0 bases from J, with 12 bases between. Germline CDR1 SGHTA, CDR2 FQGNSA. The CDR3, as DNA: TGTGCCAGCAGTCCAGAATATTTCTCCTACGAGCAGTACTTC. Encoded protein: CASSPEYFSYEQYF.

The chain couples TRBV28 to TRBJ2-5, with D perhaps given as TRBD1 or TRBD2 (5 bases each). Trimming removed 5 bases from V and 2 bases from J, with 15 bases in between. The CDR3 sequence is 15 residues long. Per germline, CDR1 MDHEN and CDR2 SYDVKM. CDR3 in DNA: TGTGCCAGCAGTGGGCAGAGGGGAGCTCAAGAGACCCAGTACTTC. Protein sequence: CASSGQRGAQETQYF.

The chain has TRBV12-3 or TRBV12-4 and TRBJ1-6; D may be TRBD1 (5 bases). CDR3 length: 12 residues. V lost 10 bases, J lost 8 bases, and 12 bases lay in between. CDR3: CATRRGDSPLHF. CDR3 DNA sequence: TGTGCCACCCGGAGGGGTGATTCACCCCTCCACTTT.

This clonotype was observed a handful of times. The rearrangement uses TRBV7-2 and TRBJ1-4, with TRBD1 identical over 7 bases. The junction had 5 bases not matched to a gene; V was cut back by 4 bases and J by 3 bases. The CDR3 length is 15 residues. Germline V gene lookup returns CDR1 SGHTA and CDR2 FQGNSA. The DNA of the CDR3 is TGTGCCAGCAGCTCACAGGGGTTGTCTAATGAAAAACTGTTTTTT. Encoded protein: CASSSQGLSNEKLFF.